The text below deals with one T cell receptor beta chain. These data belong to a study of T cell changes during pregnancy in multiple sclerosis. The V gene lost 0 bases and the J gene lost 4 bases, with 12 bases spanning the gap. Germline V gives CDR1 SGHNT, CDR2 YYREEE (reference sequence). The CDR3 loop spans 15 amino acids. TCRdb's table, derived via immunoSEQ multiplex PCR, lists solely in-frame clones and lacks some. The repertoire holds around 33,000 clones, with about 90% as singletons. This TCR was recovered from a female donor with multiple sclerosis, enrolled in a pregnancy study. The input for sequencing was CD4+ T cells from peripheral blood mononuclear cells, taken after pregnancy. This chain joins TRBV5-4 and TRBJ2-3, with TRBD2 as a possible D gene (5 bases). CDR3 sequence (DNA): TGTGCCAGCAGCTTGGAGAGGGCGTCCCCAGATACGCAGTATTTT. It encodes CASSLERASPDTQYF.